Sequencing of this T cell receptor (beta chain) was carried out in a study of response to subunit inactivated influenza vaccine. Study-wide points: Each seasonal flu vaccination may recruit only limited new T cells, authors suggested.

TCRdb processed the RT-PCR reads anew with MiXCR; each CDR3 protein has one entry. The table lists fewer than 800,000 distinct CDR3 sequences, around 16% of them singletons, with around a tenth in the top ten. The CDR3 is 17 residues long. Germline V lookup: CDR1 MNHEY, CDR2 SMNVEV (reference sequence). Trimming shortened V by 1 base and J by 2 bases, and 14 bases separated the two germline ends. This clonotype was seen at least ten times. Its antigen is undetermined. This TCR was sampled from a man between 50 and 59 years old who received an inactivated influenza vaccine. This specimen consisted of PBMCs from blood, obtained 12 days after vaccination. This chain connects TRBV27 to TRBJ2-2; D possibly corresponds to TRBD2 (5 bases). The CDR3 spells CASSLYGMAYNTGELFF. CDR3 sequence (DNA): TGTGCCAGCAGTTTATACGGGATGGCTTATAACACCGGGGAGCTGTTTTTT.